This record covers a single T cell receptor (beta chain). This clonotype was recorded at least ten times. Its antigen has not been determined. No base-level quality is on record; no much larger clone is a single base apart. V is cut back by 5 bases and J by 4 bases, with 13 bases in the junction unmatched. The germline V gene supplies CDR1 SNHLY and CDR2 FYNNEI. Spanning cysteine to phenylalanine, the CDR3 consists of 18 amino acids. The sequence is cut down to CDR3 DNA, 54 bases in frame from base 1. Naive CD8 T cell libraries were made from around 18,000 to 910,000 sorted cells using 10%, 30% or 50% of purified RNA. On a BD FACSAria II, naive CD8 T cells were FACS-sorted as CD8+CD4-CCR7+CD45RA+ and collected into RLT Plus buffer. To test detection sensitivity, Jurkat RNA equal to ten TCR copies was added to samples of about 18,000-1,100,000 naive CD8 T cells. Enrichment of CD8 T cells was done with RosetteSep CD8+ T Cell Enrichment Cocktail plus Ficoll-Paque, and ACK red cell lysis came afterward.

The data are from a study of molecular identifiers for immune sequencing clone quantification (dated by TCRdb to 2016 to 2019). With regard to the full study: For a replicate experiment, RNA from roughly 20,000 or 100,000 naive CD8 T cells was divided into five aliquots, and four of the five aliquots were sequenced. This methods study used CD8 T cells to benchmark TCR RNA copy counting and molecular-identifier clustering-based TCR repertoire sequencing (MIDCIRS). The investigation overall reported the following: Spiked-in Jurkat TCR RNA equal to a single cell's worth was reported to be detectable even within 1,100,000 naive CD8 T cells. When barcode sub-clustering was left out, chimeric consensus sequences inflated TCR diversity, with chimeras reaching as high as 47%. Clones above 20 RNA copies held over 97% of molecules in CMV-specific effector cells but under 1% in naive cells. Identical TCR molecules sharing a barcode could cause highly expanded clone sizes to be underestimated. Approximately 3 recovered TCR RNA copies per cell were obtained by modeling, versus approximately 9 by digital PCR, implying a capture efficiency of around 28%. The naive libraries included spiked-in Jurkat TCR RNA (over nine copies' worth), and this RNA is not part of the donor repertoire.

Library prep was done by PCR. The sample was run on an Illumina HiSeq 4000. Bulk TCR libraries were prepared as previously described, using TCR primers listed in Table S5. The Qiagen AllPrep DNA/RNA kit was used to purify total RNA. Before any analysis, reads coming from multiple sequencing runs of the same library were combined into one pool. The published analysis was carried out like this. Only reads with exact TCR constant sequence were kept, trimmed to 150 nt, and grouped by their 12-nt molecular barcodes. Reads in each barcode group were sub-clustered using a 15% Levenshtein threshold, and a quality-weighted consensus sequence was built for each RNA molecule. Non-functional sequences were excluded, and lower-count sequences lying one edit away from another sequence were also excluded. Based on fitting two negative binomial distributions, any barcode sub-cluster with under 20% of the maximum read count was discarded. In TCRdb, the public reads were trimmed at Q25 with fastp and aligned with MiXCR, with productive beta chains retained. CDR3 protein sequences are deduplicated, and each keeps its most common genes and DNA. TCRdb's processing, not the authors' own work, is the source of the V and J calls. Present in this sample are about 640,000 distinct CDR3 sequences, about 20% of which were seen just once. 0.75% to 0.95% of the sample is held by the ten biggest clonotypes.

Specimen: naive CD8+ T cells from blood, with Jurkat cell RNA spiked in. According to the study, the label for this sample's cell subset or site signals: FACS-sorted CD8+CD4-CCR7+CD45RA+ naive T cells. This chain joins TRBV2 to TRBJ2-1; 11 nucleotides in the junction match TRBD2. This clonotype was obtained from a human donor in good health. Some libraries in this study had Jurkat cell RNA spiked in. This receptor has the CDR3 CASSQRLAGISMYNEQFF. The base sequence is TGTGCCAGCAGTCAGAGACTAGCGGGGATATCTATGTACAATGAGCAGTTCTTC.